These 24 T cell receptor beta chains came from one sample sequenced in a study of cytomegalovirus exposure and HLA in healthy donors. Primers: 60 Vbeta forward and 13 Jbeta reverse. Repertoires were generated with immunoSEQ multiplex PCR, while TCRdb's copy carries only in-frame clones and drops some. The sample has roughly 150,000 clones; around 84% are singletons. Sequences were obtained from PBMCs. The receptor source for this set is a man aged 30-40 years in good health and CMV-seropositive.

Worth noting for this clone: One end of the junction does not line up with germline, which may come from a read error. The chain combines TRBV7-9 with TRBJ2-7; 7 positions agree with TRBD1. This CDR3 spans 12 amino acids. Germline loops: CDR1 SEHNR, CDR2 FQNEAQ (reference sequence). The CDR3 bases are TGTTCCAGCAGCCCAAGGGGGCTCGAGCAGTACTTC. This codes for CSSSPRGLEQYF.

This clone was seen only once. The V and J genes are TRBV7-2 and TRBJ2-7; TRBD2 is a possible D gene (5 bases). The V gene's germline CDR1 is SGHTA and CDR2 FQGNSA. V lost 4 bases to trimming and J lost 0 bases, with 10 bases between them. The CDR3 length is 14 residues. Here the CDR3 reads CASSSAAGSYEQYF. In nucleotides, the CDR3 is TGTGCCAGCAGCTCCGCGGCGGGCTCCTACGAGCAGTACTTC.

The rearrangement uses TRBV5-4 and TRBJ2-7; possible D gene TRBD2, 6 bases. The ends were cut back, 4 bases at V and 2 bases at J, with 16 bases in the middle. The CDR3 length is 15 residues. The germline CDR1 and CDR2 sequences are SGHNT and YYREEE (reference sequence). The CDR3 reads CASSPGAAGTYEQYV. The CDR3 DNA sequence: TGTGCCAGCAGCCCAGGTGCAGCGGGTACCTACGAGCAGTACGTC.

The chain carries TRBV9 and TRBJ1-2; 7 bases fit TRBD1. V trimming: 4 bases; J trimming: 5 bases; junction bases outside the gene matches: 11. The germline CDR1 and CDR2 sequences are SGDLS and YYNGEE. The CDR3 runs to 15 residues. The CDR3 is CASSPGDSGWYGYTF. CDR3 DNA: TGTGCCAGCAGCCCCGGGGACAGCGGATGGTATGGCTACACCTTC.

This chain connects TRBV7-9 to TRBJ2-4; 8 bases are a match to TRBD1. V dropped 5 bases and J dropped 10; count of bases not matched to a gene: 4. Germline V gives CDR1 SEHNR, CDR2 FQNEAQ (reference sequence). CDR3 length equals 12 residues. The CDR3 reads CASSRTGNIQYF. CDR3 sequence (DNA): TGTGCCAGCAGCCGGACAGGGAATATTCAGTACTTC.

The CDR3 reads CASSVRFSGANVLTF. The DNA of the CDR3 is TGTGCCAGCAGCGTACGGTTCTCTGGGGCCAACGTCCTGACTTTC. The V gene is TRBV9, the J gene TRBJ2-6; no firm D call. The V gene lost 1 base and the J gene lost 0 bases, with 5 bases spanning the gap. The CDR3 runs 15 residues. Per germline, CDR1 SGDLS and CDR2 YYNGEE.

The CDR3 DNA sequence: TGTGCCAGCAGTCTGGCTCTGCCAGATACGCAGTATTTT. Translating gives CASSLALPDTQYF. This rearrangement joins TRBV27 to TRBJ2-3; D gene unclear. Per germline, CDR1 MNHEY and CDR2 SMNVEV (reference sequence). The CDR3 runs 13 residues. V lost 5 bases and J 4 bases, leaving 10 bases between the germline ends.

This chain connects TRBV7-9 to TRBJ1-2; a weak D match, TRBD1 (5 bases). The CDR3 spans 17 residues. Trimming pared 1 base from V and 8 bases from J, leaving 23 bases between. Germline CDR1 SEHNR, CDR2 FQNEAQ (reference sequence). CDR3 coding DNA: TGTGCCAGCAGCTTAGGAGGTTTAGGGGATCCCAATGACGGCTACACCTTC. Translation: CASSLGGLGDPNDGYTF.

The V call is TRBV7-9, the J call TRBJ2-6, with D perhaps TRBD1 (6 bases). The CDR3 totals 15 residues. The V end was cut by 5 bases, the J end by 8 bases, with 16 bases between. Looked up from germline, CDR1 is SEHNR and CDR2 is FQNEAQ (reference sequence). This CDR3 is CASSPDWTETNVLTF. CDR3 bases: TGTGCCAGCAGCCCCGACTGGACAGAAACCAACGTCCTGACTTTC. Full variable domain (remainder filled in from reference TRBV7-9 and TRBJ2-6): DTGVSQNPRHKITKRGQNVTFRCDPISEHNRLYWYRQTLGQGPEFLTYFQNEAQLEKSRLLSDRFSAERPKGSFSTLEIQRTEQGDSAMYLCASSPDWTETNVLTFGAGSRLTVL.

The V gene is TRBV7-9, the J gene TRBJ1-1; 10 nucleotides agree with TRBD1. The CDR3 is 15 amino acids. Unmatched junction bases numbered 9, after V lost 5 bases and J lost 6 bases. Germline CDR1 and CDR2: SEHNR and FQNEAQ (reference sequence). The CDR3 region is CASSQRGQGMSEAFF. The CDR3, as DNA: TGTGCCAGCAGCCAAAGGGGACAGGGGATGTCTGAAGCTTTCTTT. Supplemented by reference TRBV7-9 and TRBJ1-1, the full variable domain reads DTGVSQNPRHKITKRGQNVTFRCDPISEHNRLYWYRQTLGQGPEFLTYFQNEAQLEKSRLLSDRFSAERPKGSFSTLEIQRTEQGDSAMYLCASSQRGQGMSEAFFGQGTRLTVV.

The rearrangement links TRBV5-4 to TRBJ2-7; the match to TRBD2 covers 12 bases. This CDR3 is 15 amino acids long. CDR1 SGHNT and CDR2 YYREEE come from the germline V gene (reference sequence). The ends lost 7 bases at V and 2 bases at J; junction bases unmatched: 7. The CDR3 sequence is CASSSGLAGTYEQYF. CDR3 DNA: TGTGCCAGCTCCTCCGGACTAGCGGGAACCTACGAGCAGTACTTC.

A few counts support this clone. The V gene is TRBV7-6, the J gene TRBJ1-1; possibly TRBD1 for D (5 bases). Germline V gene lookup returns CDR1 SGHVS and CDR2 FNYEAQ. CDR3 length: 14 residues. V lost 1 base, J lost 4 bases, and 10 bases lay in between. The CDR3 sequence is CASSLGGVGTEAFF. DNA of the CDR3: TGTGCCAGCAGCTTAGGGGGGGTAGGCACTGAAGCTTTCTTT.

The genes are TRBV11-2 and TRBJ1-3; D gene unclear. V lost 11 bases, J lost 3 bases, and 14 bases lay in between. Germline V gene sequence: CDR1 SGHAT, CDR2 FQNNGV. The CDR3 loop spans 13 amino acids. The chain's CDR3 is CAARRHSGNTIYF. The CDR3 coding sequence is TGTGCCGCTCGTCGGCACAGTGGAAACACCATATATTTT. Supplemented by reference TRBV11-2 and TRBJ1-3, the full variable domain reads EAGVAQSPRYKIIEKRQSVAFWCNPISGHATLYWYQQILGQGPKLLIQFQNNGVVDDSQLPKDRFSAERLKGVDSTLKIQPAKLEDSAVYLCAARRHSGNTIYFGEGSWLTVV.

The V and J genes are TRBV9 and TRBJ1-3; 11 bases fit TRBD2. The J call is in doubt because the DNA end fits TRBJ2-2 better. The CDR3 consists of 16 residues. Per the germline V gene, CDR1 is SGDLS and CDR2 is YYNGEE. The CDR3: CASSILAGGNTGELFF. The CDR3 bases are TGTGCCAGCAGCATTCTAGCGGGAGGCAACACCGGGGAGCTGTTTTTT.

The chain carries TRBV7-2 and TRBJ2-7; 7 nucleotides align to TRBD2. Trimming cost V 2 bases and J 0 bases; bases outside gene matches: 7. The CDR3 is made up of 16 amino acids. Germline CDR1 SGHTA, CDR2 FQGNSA. CDR3 in amino acids: CASSLSLSGASYEQYF. The CDR3 coding sequence is TGTGCCAGCAGCTTATCTCTGAGCGGGGCCTCCTACGAGCAGTACTTC.

The chain links TRBV7-2 to TRBJ2-1; 9 nucleotides line up with TRBD2. The CDR3 extends over 15 amino acids. In germline, CDR1 is SGHTA, CDR2 FQGNSA. Losses at the gene ends were 3 bases for V and 5 bases for J; bases not matched to a gene: 5. The CDR3 sequence: CASSFGLAGNNEQFF. CDR3 coding DNA: TGTGCCAGCAGCTTTGGCCTAGCGGGAAACAATGAGCAGTTCTTC. Variable domain in full (rest from reference TRBV7-2 and TRBJ2-1): GAGVSQSPSNKVTEKGKDVELRCDPISGHTALYWYRQSLGQGLEFLIYFQGNSAPDKSGLPSDRFSAERTGGSVSTLTIQRTQQEDSAVYLCASSFGLAGNNEQFFGPGTRLTVL.

The V call is TRBV29-1, the J call TRBJ2-5; 11 positions agree with TRBD2. Germline V gene data show CDR1 as SQVTM and CDR2 as ANQGSEA. CDR3 length: 14 residues. Trimming removed 4 bases from V and 1 base from J; junction bases left unmatched: 2. The CDR3 loop reads CSVGTSGRQETQYF. The CDR3 nucleotides read TGCAGCGTTGGGACTAGCGGGCGCCAAGAGACCCAGTACTTC.

The gene calls are TRBV7-2 and TRBJ2-1, with D unresolved. The V gene's germline CDR1 is SGHTA and CDR2 FQGNSA. V was cut by 4 bases and J by 1 base, with 11 bases left in between. This CDR3 spans 15 amino acids. The CDR3 nucleotides are TGTGCCAGCAGCTCGTCATTCGGGTCCTACAATGAGCAGTTCTTC. Protein product: CASSSSFGSYNEQFF.

The chain links TRBV9 to TRBJ1-1, with 10 bases lining up with TRBD1. Trimming at V came to 4 bases and at J to 0 bases, leaving 6 bases not matched to a gene. Per germline, CDR1 SGDLS and CDR2 YYNGEE. The CDR3 extends over 16 amino acids. CDR3: CASSPQGQGMNTEAFF. The CDR3 bases are TGTGCCAGCAGCCCCCAGGGACAGGGGATGAACACTGAAGCTTTCTTT.

The rearrangement links TRBV19 to TRBJ2-1; 12 bases agree with TRBD2. J gave up 9 bases and V 4 bases, and 10 bases lay outside the gene matches. Looked up from germline, CDR1 is LNHDA and CDR2 is SQIVND (reference sequence). The CDR3 loop spans 16 amino acids. This CDR3 is CASSRLASGRAAEQFF. The DNA for the CDR3 is TGTGCCAGTAGTAGGCTGGCTAGCGGGAGGGCCGCTGAGCAGTTCTTC.

As regards this clone: This same CDR3 is encoded by further DNA sequences in the sample. The V and J genes are TRBV19 and TRBJ1-2; D gene uncertain. This CDR3 region has 11 residues. CDR1 and CDR2 from the germline V gene are LNHDA and SQIVND (reference sequence). Trimming removed 2 bases from V and 8 bases from J, with 6 bases in between. CDR3 DNA: TGTGCCAGTAGTATACGAGGGGGCTACACCTTC. Its translation is CASSIRGGYTF.

This clone was counted a few times. V and J are TRBV6-5 and TRBJ1-3; TRBD1 matches at 8 bases. V was pared by 10 bases and J by 4 bases, with 12 bases of the junction left unmatched. This CDR3 is built from 15 residues. Germline V gene data show CDR1 as MNHEY and CDR2 as SVGAGI. The CDR3: CATRRARTGGNTIYF. The CDR3 DNA reads TGTGCCACGCGCCGGGCGCGGACAGGGGGAAACACCATATATTTT.

About this clone: One junction end does not reproduce the germline sequence, and a read error may be involved. This chain connects TRBV7-9 to TRBJ2-5; D is perhaps TRBD1 (5 bases). The CDR3 totals 14 residues. Looked up from germline, CDR1 is SEHNR and CDR2 is FQNEAQ (reference sequence). The CDR3 reads CSSSQSGSGETQYF. Here the CDR3 DNA reads TGTTCCAGCAGCCAGTCAGGGTCAGGGGAGACCCAGTACTTC.

Notes on this clone: At one end the junction does not follow the germline gene, possibly because of a read error. V and J are TRBV7-6 and TRBJ1-2, with 8 nucleotides matching TRBD1. The CDR3 loop spans 15 amino acids. CDR1 and CDR2 from the germline V gene are SGHVS and FNYEAQ. In DNA, the CDR3 is TGTGCCAGCAGCTTAGGGACAGGGTTTTCTCATGGCCACACCTTC. Translated: CASSLGTGFSHGHTF.